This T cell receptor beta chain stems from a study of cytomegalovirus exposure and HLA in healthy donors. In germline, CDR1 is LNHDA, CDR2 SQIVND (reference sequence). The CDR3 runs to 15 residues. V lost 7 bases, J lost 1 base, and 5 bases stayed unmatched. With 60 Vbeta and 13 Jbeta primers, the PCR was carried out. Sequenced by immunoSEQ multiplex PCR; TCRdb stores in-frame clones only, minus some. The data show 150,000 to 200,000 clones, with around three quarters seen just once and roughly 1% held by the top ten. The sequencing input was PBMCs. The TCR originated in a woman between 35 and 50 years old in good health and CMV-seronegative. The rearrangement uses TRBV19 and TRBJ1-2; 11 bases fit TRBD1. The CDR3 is CASTGTGGDNYGYTF. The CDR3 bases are TGTGCCAGTACCGGGACAGGGGGGGATAACTATGGCTACACCTTC.